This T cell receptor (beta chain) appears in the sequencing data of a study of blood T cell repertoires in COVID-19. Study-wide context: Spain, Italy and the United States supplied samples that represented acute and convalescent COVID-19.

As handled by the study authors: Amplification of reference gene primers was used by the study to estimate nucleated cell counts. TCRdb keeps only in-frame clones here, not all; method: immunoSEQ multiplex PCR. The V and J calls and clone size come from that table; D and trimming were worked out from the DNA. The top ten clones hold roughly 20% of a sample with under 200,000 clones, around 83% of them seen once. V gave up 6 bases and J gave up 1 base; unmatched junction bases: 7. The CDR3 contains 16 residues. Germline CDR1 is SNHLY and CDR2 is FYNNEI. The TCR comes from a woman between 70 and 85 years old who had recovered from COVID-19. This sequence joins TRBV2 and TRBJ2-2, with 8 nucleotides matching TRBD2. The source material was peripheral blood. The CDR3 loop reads CASSQWGLVNTGELFF. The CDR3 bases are TGTGCCAGCAGCCAATGGGGACTAGTGAACACCGGGGAGCTGTTTTTT.